This T cell receptor (beta chain) emerged from a study of blood T cell repertoires in COVID-19. Study background: Researchers got acute and convalescent COVID-19 samples from the United States, Italy and Spain. PBMCs, B-cell-depleted T cells, or T cells provided the cDNA or gDNA that made up the material.

The V and J ends lost 0 bases and 7 bases respectively, with 16 bases between them. Germline values: CDR1 KGHSH, CDR2 LQKENI. The CDR3 runs 16 residues. Per the authors' pipeline: Reference gene primer amplification gave nucleated cell count estimates. The table came from immunoSEQ multiplex PCR; TCRdb's copy has only in-frame clones and leaves some out. V, J and clone size were drawn from that table, and D and trimming were deduced from the DNA. Of about 120,000 clones listed, 75% to 80% are singletons. The source is a woman aged 80 or older with active or convalescent COVID-19. Specimen: peripheral blood. The chain employs TRBV18 and TRBJ2-1; weak D call: TRBD2 (5 bases). The CDR3 region is CASSPPTVIGRNEQFF. The CDR3 DNA reads TGTGCCAGCTCACCACCCACAGTAATTGGGAGAAATGAGCAGTTCTTC.